This TCR delta chain derives from a study of delta chains in infants with herpesvirus infections. Study background: Infants in Uganda were tracked from birth through primary CMV infection. A public fetal Vdelta1/Vgamma8 clonotype was sought in postnatally CMV-infected infants.

Gamma-chain- and delta-chain-specific primers converted PBMC RNA into TCR cDNA. TCRdb re-called the RT-PCR reads with CATT. The table has about 1,500 delta-chain clones, approximately 22% seen once. Study observations and caveats: No race- or environment-matched controls existed, and samples were few. About 20% of the 18 CMV-infected infants carried the public Vdelta1 clonotype, including one congenital.

This clone is labeled as large (0.1 to 1%). Its specificity is unknown. V dropped 0 bases and J dropped 0; count of bases not matched to a gene: 9. Germline V gives CDR1 GEAIGNYY, CDR2 EKD. The CDR3 is 21 residues long. The J gene is TRDJ3, the V gene TRDV2; 11 bases are a match to TRDD3. The receptor was derived from a human donor who was a Ugandan infant, either HIV-exposed or HIV-unexposed (not recorded which). The material sequenced was peripheral blood, taken at time point 2 of longitudinal follow-up. The CDR3 protein is CACDTGELGDTGSWDTRQMFF. CDR3 sequence (DNA): TGTGCCTGTGACACCGGGGAGCTGGGGGATACTGGCTCCTGGGACACCCGACAGATGTTTTTC.